One T cell receptor beta chain is described in this entry. Antigen specificity is unknown. Pregnancy or lactation, uncontrolled infections and other autoimmune diseases were grounds for excluding patients. The PBMCs had their origin in more than 9.5 ml of fresh peripheral blood. The data were obtained in a study of Graves' ophthalmopathy and Graves' hyperthyroidism. Turning to the study itself: Peripheral blood collection took place at initial diagnosis, before any treatment.

For repertoire sequencing, the TCR beta CDR3 regions were amplified from RNA transcripts. HTBI-primed RT-PCR formed the first round, and a multiplex PCR formed the second. TCRdb processed the multiplex PCR reads anew with MiXCR; each CDR3 protein has one entry. In the table there are approximately 480,000 distinct CDR3 sequences, roughly 14% of which are singletons. Findings and caveats of the study: Blood also contained most of the expanded thyroid clonotypes above 0.001 frequency.

Material for sequencing was blood. This clonotype was obtained from a woman aged 30 to 39 with Graves' ophthalmopathy.

The DNA for the CDR3 is TGTGCCAGCAGATTGGGGACAGGGGGCGAGACCCAGTACTTC. Its protein is CASRLGTGGETQYF. This chain joins TRBV12-3 or TRBV12-4 and TRBJ2-5; 12 bases align to TRBD1. V trimming: 6 bases; J trimming: 5 bases; junction bases outside the gene matches: 4. The CDR3 is 14 amino acids.